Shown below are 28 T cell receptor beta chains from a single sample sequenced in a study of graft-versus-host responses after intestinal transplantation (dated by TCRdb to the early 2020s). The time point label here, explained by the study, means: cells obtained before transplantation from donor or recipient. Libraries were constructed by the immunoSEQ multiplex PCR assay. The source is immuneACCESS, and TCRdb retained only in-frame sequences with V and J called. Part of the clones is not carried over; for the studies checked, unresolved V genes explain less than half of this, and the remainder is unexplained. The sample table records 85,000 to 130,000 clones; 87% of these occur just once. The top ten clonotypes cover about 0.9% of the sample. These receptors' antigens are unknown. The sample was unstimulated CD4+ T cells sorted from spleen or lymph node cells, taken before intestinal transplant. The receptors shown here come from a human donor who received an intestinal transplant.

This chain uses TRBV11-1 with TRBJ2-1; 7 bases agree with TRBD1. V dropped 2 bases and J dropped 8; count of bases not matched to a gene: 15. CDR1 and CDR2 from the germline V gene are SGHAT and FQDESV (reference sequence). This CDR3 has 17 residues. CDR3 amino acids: CASSLRGGQALGYEQFF. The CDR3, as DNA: TGTGCCAGCAGCTTACGTGGTGGACAGGCCCTGGGGTATGAGCAGTTCTTC.

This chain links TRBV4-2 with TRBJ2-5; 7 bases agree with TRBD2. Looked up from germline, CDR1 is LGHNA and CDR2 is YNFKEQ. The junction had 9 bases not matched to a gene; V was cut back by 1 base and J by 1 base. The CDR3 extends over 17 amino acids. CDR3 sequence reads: CASSQVIRDYSQETQYF. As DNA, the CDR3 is TGTGCCAGCAGCCAAGTTATCCGGGACTACAGCCAAGAGACCCAGTACTTC.

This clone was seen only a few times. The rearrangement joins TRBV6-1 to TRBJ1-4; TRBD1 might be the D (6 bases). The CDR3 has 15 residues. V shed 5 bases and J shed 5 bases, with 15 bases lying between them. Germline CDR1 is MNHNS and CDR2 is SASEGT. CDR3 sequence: CASSPGGSHNEKLFF. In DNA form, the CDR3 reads TGTGCCAGCAGTCCCGGGGGCAGTCACAATGAAAAACTGTTTTTT.

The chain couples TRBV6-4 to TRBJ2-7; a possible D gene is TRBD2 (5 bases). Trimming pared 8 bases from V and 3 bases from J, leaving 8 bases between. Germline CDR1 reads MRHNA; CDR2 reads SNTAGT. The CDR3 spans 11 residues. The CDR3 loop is CASRRGYEQYF. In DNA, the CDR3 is TGTGCCAGCCGCCGGGGCTACGAGCAGTACTTC.

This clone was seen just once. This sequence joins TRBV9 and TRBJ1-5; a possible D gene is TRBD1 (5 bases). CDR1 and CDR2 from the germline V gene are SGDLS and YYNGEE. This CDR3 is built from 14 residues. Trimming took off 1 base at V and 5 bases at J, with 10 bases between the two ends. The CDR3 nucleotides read TGTGCCAGCAGCGTAAGAGGAGGGGATCAGCCCCAGCATTTT. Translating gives CASSVRGGDQPQHF.

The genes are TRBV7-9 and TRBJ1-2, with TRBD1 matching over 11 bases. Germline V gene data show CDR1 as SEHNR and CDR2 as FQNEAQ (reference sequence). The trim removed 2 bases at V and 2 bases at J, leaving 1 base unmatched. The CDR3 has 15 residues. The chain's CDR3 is CASSLRTGGNYGYTF. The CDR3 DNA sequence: TGTGCCAGCAGCTTAAGGACAGGGGGCAACTATGGCTACACCTTC.

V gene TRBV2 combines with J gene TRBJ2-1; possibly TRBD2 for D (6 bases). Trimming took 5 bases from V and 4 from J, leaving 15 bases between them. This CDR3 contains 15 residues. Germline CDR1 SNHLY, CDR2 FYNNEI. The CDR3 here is CASSLLAGRYNEQFF. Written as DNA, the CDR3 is TGTGCCAGCAGTCTACTAGCAGGTAGATACAATGAGCAGTTCTTC.

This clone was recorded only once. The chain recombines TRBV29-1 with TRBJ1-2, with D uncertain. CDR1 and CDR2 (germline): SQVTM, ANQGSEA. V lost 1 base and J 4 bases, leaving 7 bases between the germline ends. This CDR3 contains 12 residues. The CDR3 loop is CSVEGRGYGYTF. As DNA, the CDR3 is TGCAGCGTTGAAGGGCGAGGCTATGGCTACACCTTC.

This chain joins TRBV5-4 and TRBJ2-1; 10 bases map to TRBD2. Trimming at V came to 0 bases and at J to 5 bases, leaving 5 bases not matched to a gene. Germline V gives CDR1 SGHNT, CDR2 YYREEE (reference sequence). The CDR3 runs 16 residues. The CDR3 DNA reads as TGTGCCAGCAGCTTGGGAGGACTAGCGGTCGACAATGAGCAGTTCTTC. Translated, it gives CASSLGGLAVDNEQFF. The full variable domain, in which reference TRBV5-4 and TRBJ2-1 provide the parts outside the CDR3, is ETGVTQSPTHLIKTRGQQVTLRCSSQSGHNTVSWYQQALGQGPQFIFQYYREEENGRGNFPPRFSGLQFPNYSSELNVNALELDDSALYLCASSLGGLAVDNEQFFGPGTRLTVL.

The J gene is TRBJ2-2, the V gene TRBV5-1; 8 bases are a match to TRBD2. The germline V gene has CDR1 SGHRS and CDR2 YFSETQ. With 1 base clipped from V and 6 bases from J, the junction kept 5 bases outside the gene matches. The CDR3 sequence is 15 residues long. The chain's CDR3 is CASSLNSGTAGELFF. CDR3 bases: TGCGCCAGCAGCTTGAATAGCGGGACGGCCGGGGAGCTGTTTTTT. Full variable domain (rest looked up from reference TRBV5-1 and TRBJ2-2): KAGVTQTPRYLIKTRGQQVTLSCSPISGHRSVSWYQQTPGQGLQFLFEYFSETQRNKGNFPGRFSGRQFSNSRSEMNVSTLELGDSALYLCASSLNSGTAGELFFGEGSRLTVL.

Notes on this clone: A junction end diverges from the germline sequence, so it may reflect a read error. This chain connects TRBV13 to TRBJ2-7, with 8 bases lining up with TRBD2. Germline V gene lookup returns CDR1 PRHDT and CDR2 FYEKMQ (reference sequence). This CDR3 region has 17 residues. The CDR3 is CASSSLPQLAEPYGQYF. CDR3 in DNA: TGTGCCAGCAGCTCACTGCCCCAACTAGCGGAACCCTACGGGCAGTACTTC.

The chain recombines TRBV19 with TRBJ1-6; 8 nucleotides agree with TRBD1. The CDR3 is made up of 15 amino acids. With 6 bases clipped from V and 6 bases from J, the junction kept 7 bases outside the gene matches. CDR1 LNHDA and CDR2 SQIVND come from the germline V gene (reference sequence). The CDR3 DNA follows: TGTGCCAGTAGGTTCCAGGGACAGGTTAATTCACCCCTCCACTTT. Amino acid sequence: CASRFQGQVNSPLHF. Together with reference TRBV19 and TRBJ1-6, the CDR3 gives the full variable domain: DGGITQSPKYLFRKEGQNVTLSCEQNLNHDAMYWYRQDPGQGLRLIYYSQIVNDFQKGDIAEGYSVSREKKESFPLTVTSAQKNPTAFYLCASRFQGQVNSPLHFGNGTRLTVT.

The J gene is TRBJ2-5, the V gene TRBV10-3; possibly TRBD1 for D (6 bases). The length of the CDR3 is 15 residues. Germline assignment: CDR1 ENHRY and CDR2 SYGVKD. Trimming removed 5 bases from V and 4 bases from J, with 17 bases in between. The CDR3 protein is CAISNRDTTGETQYF. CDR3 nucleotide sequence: TGTGCCATCAGTAATAGGGACACCACCGGAGAGACCCAGTACTTC.

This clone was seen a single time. Here the CDR3 reads CASSVGQGDSPLHF. The CDR3 nucleotides read TGTGCCAGCAGCGTAGGACAGGGGGACTCACCCCTCCACTTT. This chain joins TRBV9 and TRBJ1-6, with TRBD1 matching 9 bases. The CDR3 is made up of 14 amino acids. CDR1 and CDR2 from the germline V gene are SGDLS and YYNGEE. V lost 0 bases, J lost 10 bases, and 2 bases stayed unmatched.

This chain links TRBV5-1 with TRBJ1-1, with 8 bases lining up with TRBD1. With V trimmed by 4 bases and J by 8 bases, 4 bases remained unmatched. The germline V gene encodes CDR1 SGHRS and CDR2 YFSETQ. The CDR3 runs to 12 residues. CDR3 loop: CASSPGQGEAFF. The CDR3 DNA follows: TGCGCCAGCAGCCCCGGACAGGGCGAAGCTTTCTTT.

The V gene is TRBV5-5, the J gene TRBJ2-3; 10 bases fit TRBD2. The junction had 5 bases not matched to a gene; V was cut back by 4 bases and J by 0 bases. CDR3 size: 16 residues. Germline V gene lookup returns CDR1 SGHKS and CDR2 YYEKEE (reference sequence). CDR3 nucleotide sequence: TGTGCCAGCAGCGGCGGACTAGCGGCTAGCACAGATACGCAGTATTTT. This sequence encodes CASSGGLAASTDTQYF.

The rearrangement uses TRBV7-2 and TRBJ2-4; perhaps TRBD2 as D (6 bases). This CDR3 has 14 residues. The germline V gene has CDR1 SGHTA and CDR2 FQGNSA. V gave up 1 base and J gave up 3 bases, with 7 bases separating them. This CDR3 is CASSLGAGKNIQYF. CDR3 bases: TGTGCCAGCAGCTTAGGAGCGGGCAAAAACATTCAGTACTTC.

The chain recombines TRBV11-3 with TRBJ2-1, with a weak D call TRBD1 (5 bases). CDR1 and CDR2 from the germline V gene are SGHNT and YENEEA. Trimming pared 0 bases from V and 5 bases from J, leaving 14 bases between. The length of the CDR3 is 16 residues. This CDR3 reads CASSLDRQGVNNEQFF. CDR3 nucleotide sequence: TGTGCCAGCAGCTTAGACCGGCAGGGCGTAAACAATGAGCAGTTCTTC.

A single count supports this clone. The CDR3 protein is CASSLGDRSSYNSPLHF. DNA of the CDR3: TGTGCCAGCAGCTTGGGGGACAGGAGCTCCTATAATTCACCCCTCCACTTT. The chain uses TRBV5-4 and TRBJ1-6, with TRBD1 matching 8 bases. This CDR3 is built from 17 residues. Germline CDR1 is SGHNT and CDR2 is YYREEE (reference sequence). The J segment lost 0 bases and the V segment lost 0 bases, leaving 2 bases of the junction unmatched.

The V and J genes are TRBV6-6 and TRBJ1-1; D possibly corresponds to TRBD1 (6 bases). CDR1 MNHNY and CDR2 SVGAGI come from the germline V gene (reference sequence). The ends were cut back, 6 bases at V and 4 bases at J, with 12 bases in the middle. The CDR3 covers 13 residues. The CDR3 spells CASSRDTGTEAFF. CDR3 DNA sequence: TGTGCCAGCAGCCGGGACACAGGCACTGAAGCTTTCTTT.

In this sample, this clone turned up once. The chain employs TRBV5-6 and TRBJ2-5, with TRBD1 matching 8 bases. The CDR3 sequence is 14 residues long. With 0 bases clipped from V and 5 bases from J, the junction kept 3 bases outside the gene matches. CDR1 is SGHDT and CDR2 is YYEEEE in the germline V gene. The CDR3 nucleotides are TGTGCCAGCAGCTTGGGGCAGGGGGCGGAGACCCAGTACTTC. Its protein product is CASSLGQGAETQYF.

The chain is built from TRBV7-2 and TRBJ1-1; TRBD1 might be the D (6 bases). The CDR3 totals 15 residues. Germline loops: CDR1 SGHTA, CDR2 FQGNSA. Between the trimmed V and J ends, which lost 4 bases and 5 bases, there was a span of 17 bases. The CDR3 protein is CASSSRTGGRTEAFF. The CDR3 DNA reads TGTGCCAGCAGCTCCCGTACGGGGGGCCGGACTGAAGCTTTCTTT.

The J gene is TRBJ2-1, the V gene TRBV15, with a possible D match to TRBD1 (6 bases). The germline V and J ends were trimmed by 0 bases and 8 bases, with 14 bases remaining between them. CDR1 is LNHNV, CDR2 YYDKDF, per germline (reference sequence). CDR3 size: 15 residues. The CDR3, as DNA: TGTGCCACCAGCAGAGATACTCTCGAGGGGGATGAGCAGTTCTTC. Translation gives CATSRDTLEGDEQFF.

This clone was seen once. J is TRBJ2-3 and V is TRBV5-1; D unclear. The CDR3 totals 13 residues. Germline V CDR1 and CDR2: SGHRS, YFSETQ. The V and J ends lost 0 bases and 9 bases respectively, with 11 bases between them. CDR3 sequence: CASSLASSDTQYF. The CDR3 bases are TGCGCCAGCAGCTTGGCATCATCGGACACGCAGTATTTT.

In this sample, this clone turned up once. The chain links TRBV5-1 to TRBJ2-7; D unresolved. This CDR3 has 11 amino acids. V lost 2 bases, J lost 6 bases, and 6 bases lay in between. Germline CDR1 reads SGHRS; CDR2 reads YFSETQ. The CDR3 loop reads CASSFYGEQYF. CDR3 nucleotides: TGCGCCAGCAGCTTTTACGGCGAGCAGTACTTC.

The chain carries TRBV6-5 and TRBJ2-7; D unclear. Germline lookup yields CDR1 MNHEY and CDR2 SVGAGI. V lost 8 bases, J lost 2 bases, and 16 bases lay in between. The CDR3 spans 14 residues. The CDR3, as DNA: TGTGCCAGCCGACGTGTTGGTTCCACCTACGAGCAGTACTTC. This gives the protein CASRRVGSTYEQYF.

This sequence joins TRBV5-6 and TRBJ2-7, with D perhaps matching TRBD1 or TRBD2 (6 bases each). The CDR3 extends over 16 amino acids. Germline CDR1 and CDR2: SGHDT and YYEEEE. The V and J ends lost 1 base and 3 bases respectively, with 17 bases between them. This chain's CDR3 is CASSLTVAGHLYEQYF. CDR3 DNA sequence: TGTGCCAGCAGCTTGACCGTGGCGGGACATCTCTACGAGCAGTACTTC.

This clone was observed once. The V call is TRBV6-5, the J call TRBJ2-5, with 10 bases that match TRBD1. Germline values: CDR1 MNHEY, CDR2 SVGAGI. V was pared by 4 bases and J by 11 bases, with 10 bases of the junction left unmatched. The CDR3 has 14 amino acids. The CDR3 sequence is CASSSRQGAREQYF. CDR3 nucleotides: TGTGCCAGCAGTTCCCGACAGGGGGCGCGTGAGCAGTACTTC.